A single sample is the source of the 25 T cell receptor beta chains below, sequenced in a study of T-cell reconstitution after alpha-beta-depleted transplantation in children (dated by TCRdb to about 2016). This specimen's treatment or condition label, per the study, means: allogeneic hematopoietic cell transplantation with graft depleted of TCRalphabeta T cells and CD19 B cells. The library came from PCR. Sequenced on an Illumina HiSeq 2500. TCR library preparation used molecular barcoding, with unique molecular identifiers applied to normalize quantification of the TCRbeta repertoire. The public sequencing data were trimmed at Q25 with fastp and processed into clonotypes with MiXCR by TCRdb, which kept only in-frame beta chains. Entries are consolidated by CDR3 protein sequence, retaining the most common genes and DNA. The sample table lists approximately 99,000 distinct CDR3 sequences, approximately 6.9% of them with a count of one. The top ten clonotypes cover roughly 25% of the sample.

This material consisted of PBMCs, mostly from graft donor cells, taken 360 days after TCRalphabeta/CD19-depleted stem cell transplant. These receptors were collected from a male patient aged 2-10 years who had a stem cell transplant for acute lymphoblastic leukemia, so the T cells may come from the graft donor.

This clonotype has ten or more counts. The chain recombines TRBV7-6 with TRBJ2-4; TRBD2 aligns across 14 bases. J was trimmed by 5 bases and V by 1 base; bases with no gene match: 10. CDR1 is SGHVS and CDR2 is FNYEAQ in the germline V gene. CDR3 size: 19 residues. Here the CDR3 DNA reads TGTGCCAGCAGCTTAGTCATAGGGACTAGCGGGAGAGCGGAAAACATTCAGTACTTC. Protein: CASSLVIGTSGRAENIQYF.

This clonotype was observed a few times. V usage is TRBV18 and J usage is TRBJ1-2; 11 bases map to TRBD1. The CDR3 spans 16 residues. The germline CDR1 and CDR2 sequences are KGHSH and LQKENI. Trimming at V came to 0 bases and at J to 7 bases, leaving 7 bases not matched to a gene. For the CDR3, the DNA is TGTGCCAGCTCACCACCGTTGGGGACAGGGGGTCGTGGCTACACCTTC. Protein product: CASSPPLGTGGRGYTF.

The J gene is TRBJ2-2, the V gene TRBV5-1; D is undetermined. V lost 0 bases to trimming and J lost 3 bases, with 9 bases between them. CDR1 is SGHRS, CDR2 YFSETQ, per germline. This CDR3 contains 15 residues. The DNA for the CDR3 is TGCGCCAGCAGCTTGGGACCACCCTACACCGGGGAGCTGTTTTTT. It specifies CASSLGPPYTGELFF.

This clonotype was counted ten times or more. V is TRBV28 and J is TRBJ1-1; D gene ambiguous. Germline V CDR1 and CDR2: MDHEN, SYDVKM. CDR3 size: 12 residues. The V gene lost 3 bases and the J gene lost 7 bases, with 9 bases spanning the gap. CDR3 residues: CASSFLQLEAFF. The CDR3 DNA reads TGTGCCAGCAGTTTTCTGCAGCTTGAAGCTTTCTTT.

This clonotype was detected many times. The V and J genes are TRBV11-1 and TRBJ2-3, with D perhaps TRBD2 (6 bases). Germline-derived CDR1 and CDR2 are SGHAT and FQDESV (reference sequence). Trimming pared 2 bases from V and 5 bases from J, leaving 11 bases between. The CDR3 is 14 residues long. CDR3 region: CASSLTEGQDTQYF. DNA of the CDR3: TGTGCCAGCAGCTTAACGGAGGGTCAAGATACGCAGTATTTT.

V and J are TRBV12-3 or TRBV12-4 and TRBJ2-7, with 8 bases identical to TRBD1. The ends lost 11 bases at V and 4 bases at J; junction bases unmatched: 25. The length of the CDR3 is 18 residues. The CDR3 region has the DNA TGTGCCTTCAGTTTATACCGGACAGGGAAATTCCAAAGGTACGAGCAGTACTTC. It yields the protein CAFSLYRTGKFQRYEQYF.

The rearrangement joins TRBV27 to TRBJ2-7, with a tentative D call TRBD2 (6 bases). Trimming removed 0 bases from V and 4 bases from J, with 16 bases in between. The germline CDR1 and CDR2 sequences are MNHEY and SMNVEV (reference sequence). This CDR3 spans 16 amino acids. CDR3 region: CASSLSGLEGSYEQYF. In DNA form, the CDR3 reads TGTGCCAGCAGTTTATCCGGGCTGGAGGGGAGTTACGAGCAGTACTTC.

This clonotype was observed many times. J is TRBJ2-2 and V is TRBV28; possible D gene TRBD1, 6 bases. The length of the CDR3 is 14 residues. The germline gives CDR1 MDHEN, CDR2 SYDVKM. The ends were cut back, 5 bases at V and 2 bases at J, with 9 bases in the middle. Here the CDR3 DNA reads TGTGCCAGCAGTCACAGGGCAAACACCGGGGAGCTGTTTTTT. The encoded protein is CASSHRANTGELFF.

This clonotype was recorded many times. This sequence joins TRBV6-5 and TRBJ2-2, with unresolved D. The V and J ends lost 2 bases and 2 bases respectively, with 6 bases between them. In germline, CDR1 is MNHEY, CDR2 SVGAGI. The CDR3 contains 14 residues. The CDR3 reads CASSYHRNTGELFF. Written as DNA, the CDR3 is TGTGCCAGCAGTTACCACAGAAACACCGGGGAGCTGTTTTTT.

This clonotype was detected ten times or more. The rearrangement joins TRBV7-9 to TRBJ2-5; 9 nucleotides agree with TRBD2. The CDR3 contains 14 residues. The germline V gene has CDR1 SEHNR and CDR2 FQNEAQ (reference sequence). With V trimmed by 4 bases and J by 4 bases, 4 bases remained unmatched. In DNA, the CDR3 is TGTGCCAGCAGCTATTTAGCGGGAGCAGAGACCCAGTACTTC. As protein: CASSYLAGAETQYF.

The chain uses TRBV6-6 and TRBJ1-3; D unresolved. Trimming cost V 11 bases and J 0 bases, with 11 bases left between them. In germline, CDR1 is MNHNY, CDR2 SVGAGI (reference sequence). The CDR3 sequence is 13 residues long. CDR3 nucleotides: TGTGCCTCCGGACGGTACTCTGGAAACACCATATATTTT. Translated: CASGRYSGNTIYF.

This sequence joins TRBV4-2 and TRBJ1-1; 7 nucleotides agree with TRBD1. The CDR3 contains 14 residues. V trimming: 0 bases; J trimming: 8 bases; junction bases outside the gene matches: 6. CDR1 LGHNA and CDR2 YNFKEQ come from the germline V gene. The CDR3 here is CASSQETGLPEAFF. The CDR3 bases are TGTGCCAGCAGCCAAGAGACAGGGCTCCCCGAAGCTTTCTTT.

This clonotype was observed at least ten times. A much bigger clone sits one base away, suggesting this may be a read error. V and J are TRBV6-5 and TRBJ2-7, with D possibly being TRBD2 (5 bases). Germline lookup yields CDR1 MNHEY and CDR2 SVGAGI. The CDR3 runs to 12 residues. The V end was cut by 2 bases, the J end by 4 bases, with 6 bases between. CDR3: CASSYEGYEQYF. DNA for the CDR3: TGTGCCAGCAGTTACGAGGGTTACGAGCAGTACTTC.

This clonotype has at least ten counts. CDR3 loop: CASSHHAGGNQPQHF. In DNA form, the CDR3 reads TGTGCCAGCAGCCACCACGCAGGGGGCAATCAGCCCCAGCATTTT. This rearrangement joins TRBV16 to TRBJ1-5; D possibly corresponds to TRBD1 (6 bases). V was pared by 3 bases and J by 2 bases, with 11 bases between. The germline V gene has CDR1 KGHSY and CDR2 FQNENV. The CDR3 loop spans 15 amino acids.

This clonotype turned up a few times. J is TRBJ2-1 and V is TRBV6-2 or TRBV6-3, with 9 bases that match TRBD2. This CDR3 region has 18 residues. The germline V gene has CDR1 MNHEY and CDR2 SVGEGT. J was trimmed by 0 bases and V by 0 bases; bases with no gene match: 6. CDR3 sequence reads: CASSYSTGSGSSYNEQFF. Written as DNA, the CDR3 is TGTGCCAGCAGTTACTCGACTGGTAGCGGGAGCTCCTACAATGAGCAGTTCTTC.

Many counts were recorded for this clonotype. The genes are TRBV10-3 and TRBJ2-1; 12 bases align to TRBD2. Trimming cost V 2 bases and J 4 bases; bases outside gene matches: 9. This CDR3 comprises 18 residues. Germline V gene data show CDR1 as ENHRY and CDR2 as SYGVKD. The CDR3 DNA follows: TGTGCCATCAGTGAGACAAGACTAGCGGGAGACGGTTACAATGAGCAGTTCTTC. It encodes CAISETRLAGDGYNEQFF.

This clonotype has ten or more counts. The CDR3 DNA is TGTGCCAGCAGTGGGACAGGGGGCGATCAGCCCCAGCATTTT. Translating gives CASSGTGGDQPQHF. The chain joins TRBV12-3 or TRBV12-4 to TRBJ1-5; 12 bases line up with TRBD1. CDR3 length equals 14 residues. J lost 5 bases, V lost 5 bases, and 1 base had no gene match.

This clonotype has ten or more counts. The gene calls are TRBV7-9 and TRBJ1-1; perhaps TRBD1 as D (6 bases). Germline loops: CDR1 SEHNR, CDR2 FQNEAQ (reference sequence). CDR3 length: 16 residues. Trimming took 6 bases from V and 4 from J, leaving 21 bases between them. In nucleotides, the CDR3 is TGTGCCAGCAGTCACCGCACCGCCCGGGGGCTCACTGAAGCTTTCTTT. Its protein is CASSHRTARGLTEAFF.

The chain recombines TRBV3-1 with TRBJ2-3; the match to TRBD2 covers 11 bases. The CDR3 loop spans 18 amino acids. Trimming cost V 5 bases and J 0 bases; bases outside gene matches: 10. Germline CDR1 is LGHDT and CDR2 is YNNKEL (reference sequence). CDR3 nucleotide sequence: TGTGCCAGCAGCTCCCGCGAACGACTAGCGGGGAGCACAGATACGCAGTATTTT. Its translation: CASSSRERLAGSTDTQYF.

In its sample, this clonotype was seen a few times. The J gene is TRBJ1-5, the V gene TRBV7-8; D remains ambiguous. V was shortened by 0 bases and J by 2 bases, with 11 bases between the two germline ends. CDR1 and CDR2 (germline): SGHVS, FQNEAQ. The CDR3 covers 16 residues. CDR3 sequence: CASSLASWWGNQPQHF. The CDR3 DNA sequence: TGTGCCAGCAGCTTAGCGAGCTGGTGGGGCAATCAGCCCCAGCATTTT.

This chain joins TRBV15 and TRBJ2-2; 7 bases agree with TRBD1. V lost 5 bases and J lost 9; bases outside the gene matches: 9. Germline V CDR1 and CDR2: LNHNV, YYDKDF (reference sequence). This CDR3 region has 14 residues. Written as DNA, the CDR3 is TGTGCCACCAGCGGGAGACAGGGAATCAGGGAGCTGTTTTTT. Amino acid sequence: CATSGRQGIRELFF.

The chain combines TRBV9 with TRBJ2-7; 7 bases align to TRBD2. Per the germline V gene, CDR1 is SGDLS and CDR2 is YYNGEE. Trimming cost V 0 bases and J 0 bases; bases outside gene matches: 3. This CDR3 is 15 amino acids long. CDR3 region: CASSVDGGYSYEQYF. In DNA, the CDR3 is TGTGCCAGCAGCGTAGACGGGGGGTACTCCTACGAGCAGTACTTC.

In its sample, this clonotype was seen a few times. This chain links TRBV19 with TRBJ2-1, with D unresolved. From germline, CDR1 is LNHDA and CDR2 SQIVND (reference sequence). The CDR3 loop spans 13 amino acids. The germline V and J ends were trimmed by 3 bases and 3 bases, with 6 bases remaining between them. The CDR3, as DNA: TGTGCCAGTAGTATGACGGTCTACAATGAGCAGTTCTTC. Translating it yields CASSMTVYNEQFF. Using reference TRBV19 and TRBJ2-1 for the parts outside the CDR3, the full variable domain is DGGITQSPKYLFRKEGQNVTLSCEQNLNHDAMYWYRQDPGQGLRLIYYSQIVNDFQKGDIAEGYSVSREKKESFPLTVTSAQKNPTAFYLCASSMTVYNEQFFGPGTRLTVL.

The table lists this clonotype with many counts. This sequence joins TRBV15 and TRBJ2-3; no clear D gene. Per the germline V gene, CDR1 is LNHNV and CDR2 is YYDKDF (reference sequence). The CDR3 is 16 amino acids. The V gene lost 1 base and the J gene lost 2 bases, with 13 bases spanning the gap. CDR3 DNA sequence: TGTGCCACCAGCAGAGCTGCGGACCCCCACACAGATACGCAGTATTTT. Translating it yields CATSRAADPHTDTQYF.

This sequence joins TRBV5-6 and TRBJ2-5; 9 positions match TRBD2. V trimming: 0 bases; J trimming: 1 base; junction bases outside the gene matches: 4. This CDR3 is built from 16 residues. Germline values: CDR1 SGHDT, CDR2 YYEEEE. The CDR3: CASSLAGTSFQETQYF. Here the CDR3 DNA reads TGTGCCAGCAGCTTGGCCGGGACTAGCTTCCAAGAGACCCAGTACTTC.